The rows below give T cell receptor beta chains drawn from one sample of a study of blood T cell repertoires in COVID-19. Using immunoSEQ multiplex PCR, the repertoire was profiled, and TCRdb retains in-frame clones only, with some absent. The table records roughly 170,000 clones, approximately 87% of them present only once. Sequenced sample: peripheral blood. These receptors came from a woman younger than 30 who had recovered from COVID-19. Each CDR3 is given with its conserved first and last residue.

J gene: TRBJ1-2
V gene: TRBV5-4
CDR3 protein: CASSLWEGSYGYTF

J gene: TRBJ1-1
V gene: TRBV6-5
CDR3 protein: CASIGPGGLWTEAFF

J gene: TRBJ2-1
V gene: TRBV29-1
CDR3 protein: CSVDGTGGDEQFF

J gene: TRBJ2-6
V gene: TRBV7-7
CDR3 protein: CASSPGLAGAGANVLTF

J gene: TRBJ1-2
V gene: TRBV11-2
CDR3 protein: CASSRDRTAPYTF

J gene: TRBJ2-2
V gene: TRBV2
CDR3 protein: CASSTGSGELFF

J gene: TRBJ1-1
V gene: TRBV6-6
CDR3 protein: CASSYAGNTEAFF

J gene: TRBJ2-1
V gene: TRBV9
CDR3 protein: CASSVEAGGHNEQFF

J gene: TRBJ1-1
V gene: TRBV12-3/TRBV12-4
CDR3 protein: CASSLRTGEAFF

J gene: TRBJ1-1
V gene: TRBV27
CDR3 protein: CASHEGGTRWNTEAFF

J gene: TRBJ2-1
V gene: TRBV15
CDR3 protein: CATRTTYNEQFF

J gene: TRBJ1-3
V gene: TRBV5-6
CDR3 protein: CASSFWTGAGNTIYF

J gene: TRBJ2-7
V gene: TRBV4-3
CDR3 protein: CASSQDRGQGYEQYF

J gene: TRBJ1-5
V gene: TRBV11-2
CDR3 protein: CASSPSSVGNQPQHF

J gene: TRBJ2-2
V gene: TRBV3-1/TRBV3-2
CDR3 protein: CASSQEGSGGPLELFF

J gene: TRBJ2-2
V gene: TRBV7-2
CDR3 protein: CASSLTGSDTGELFF

J gene: TRBJ1-1
V gene: TRBV5-6
CDR3 protein: CASSSDTGAGKAFF

J gene: TRBJ2-1
V gene: TRBV2
CDR3 protein: CASSGLSNEQFF

J gene: TRBJ2-6
V gene: TRBV30
CDR3 protein: CALDWSSGANVLTF

J gene: TRBJ1-1
V gene: TRBV13
CDR3 protein: CASSSMLVPSSGWATEAFF

J gene: TRBJ2-7
V gene: TRBV13
CDR3 protein: CASSPPGLSYEQYF

J gene: TRBJ2-2
V gene: TRBV18
CDR3 protein: CASSPRQGWTGELFF

J gene: TRBJ2-2
V gene: TRBV6-5
CDR3 protein: CASSYSTRFTGELFF

J gene: TRBJ2-5
V gene: TRBV5-4
CDR3 protein: CASSSRLAGEETQYF

J gene: TRBJ2-5
V gene: TRBV18
CDR3 protein: CASSRTGPYQETQYF

J gene: TRBJ2-1
V gene: TRBV3-1/TRBV3-2
CDR3 protein: CASSPLFGVVGDEQFF

J gene: TRBJ2-2
V gene: TRBV6-5
CDR3 protein: CASSYLAGGIGELFF

J gene: TRBJ2-1
V gene: TRBV12-3/TRBV12-4
CDR3 protein: CASSVLVYNEQFF

J gene: TRBJ2-3
V gene: TRBV4-1
CDR3 protein: CASSRRGGGDTQYF

J gene: TRBJ2-7
V gene: TRBV4-1
CDR3 protein: CASSQGHQSGEQYF

J gene: TRBJ1-2
V gene: TRBV7-6
CDR3 protein: CASSFRGAAGYTF

J gene: TRBJ2-5
V gene: TRBV5-1
CDR3 protein: CASSAQTGRQETQYF

J gene: TRBJ1-2
V gene: TRBV7-2
CDR3 protein: CASSFERTQRGYTF

J gene: TRBJ2-7
V gene: TRBV3-1/TRBV3-2
CDR3 protein: CASSHAGYEQYF

J gene: TRBJ2-5
V gene: TRBV6-5
CDR3 protein: CASSYRNKGIGETQYF

J gene: TRBJ2-7
V gene: TRBV7-2
CDR3 protein: CASSPLGTAAYEQYF

J gene: TRBJ1-5
V gene: TRBV3-1/TRBV3-2
CDR3 protein: CASSQVPPQGACQPQHF

J gene: TRBJ1-2
V gene: TRBV2
CDR3 protein: CASTYQGSGYTF

J gene: TRBJ1-1
V gene: TRBV5-1
CDR3 protein: CASSFRGMNTEAFF

J gene: TRBJ1-5
V gene: TRBV19
CDR3 protein: CASSIRQGHQPQHF

J gene: TRBJ2-3
V gene: TRBV5-1
CDR3 protein: CASSWDREGDTQYF

J gene: TRBJ2-1
V gene: TRBV9
CDR3 protein: CASSSWTVPNNEQFF